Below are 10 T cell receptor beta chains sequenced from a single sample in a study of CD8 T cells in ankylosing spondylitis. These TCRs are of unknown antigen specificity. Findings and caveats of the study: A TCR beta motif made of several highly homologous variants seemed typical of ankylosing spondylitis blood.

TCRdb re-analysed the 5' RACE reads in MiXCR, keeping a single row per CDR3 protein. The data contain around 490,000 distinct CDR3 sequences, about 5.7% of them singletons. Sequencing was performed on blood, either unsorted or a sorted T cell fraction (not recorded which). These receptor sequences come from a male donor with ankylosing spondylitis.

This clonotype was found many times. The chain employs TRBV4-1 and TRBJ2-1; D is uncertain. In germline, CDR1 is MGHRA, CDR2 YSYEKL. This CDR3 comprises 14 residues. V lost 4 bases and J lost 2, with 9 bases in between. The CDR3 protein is CASSRRAPYNEQFF. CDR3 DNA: TGCGCCAGCAGCCGCCGCGCGCCCTACAATGAGCAGTTCTTC.

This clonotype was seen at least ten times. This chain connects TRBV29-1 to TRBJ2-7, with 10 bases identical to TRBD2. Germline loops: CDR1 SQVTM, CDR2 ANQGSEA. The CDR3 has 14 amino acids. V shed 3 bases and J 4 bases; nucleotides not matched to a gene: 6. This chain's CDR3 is CSVEEREGGYEQYF. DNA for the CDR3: TGCAGCGTTGAGGAGCGGGAGGGCGGGTACGAGCAGTACTTC.

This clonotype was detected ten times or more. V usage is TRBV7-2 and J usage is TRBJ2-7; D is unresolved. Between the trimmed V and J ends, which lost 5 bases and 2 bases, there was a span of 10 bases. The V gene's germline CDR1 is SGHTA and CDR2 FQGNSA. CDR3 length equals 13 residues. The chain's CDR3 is CASSPLPTYEQYF. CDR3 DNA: TGTGCCAGCAGCCCCCTACCTACCTACGAGCAGTACTTC.

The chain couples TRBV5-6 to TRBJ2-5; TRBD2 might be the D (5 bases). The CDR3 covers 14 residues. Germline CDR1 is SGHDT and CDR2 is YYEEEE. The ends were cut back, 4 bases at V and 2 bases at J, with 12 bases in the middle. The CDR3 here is CASSRSERQETQYF. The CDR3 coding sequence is TGTGCCAGCAGCCGGTCCGAGCGGCAAGAGACCCAGTACTTC. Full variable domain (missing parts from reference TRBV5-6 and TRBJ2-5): DAGVTQSPTHLIKTRGQQVTLRCSPKSGHDTVSWYQQALGQGPQFIFQYYEEEERQRGNFPDRFSGHQFPNYSSELNVNALLLGDSALYLCASSRSERQETQYFGPGTRLLVL.

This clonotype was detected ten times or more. The CDR3 reads CAISESQVGYTF. The DNA of the CDR3 is TGTGCCATCAGTGAGTCACAGGTGGGCTACACCTTC. The rearrangement joins TRBV10-3 to TRBJ1-2; D is possibly TRBD1 (5 bases). The V gene's germline CDR1 is ENHRY and CDR2 SYGVKD. The CDR3 has 12 amino acids. Trimming removed 0 bases from V and 8 bases from J, with 7 bases in between.

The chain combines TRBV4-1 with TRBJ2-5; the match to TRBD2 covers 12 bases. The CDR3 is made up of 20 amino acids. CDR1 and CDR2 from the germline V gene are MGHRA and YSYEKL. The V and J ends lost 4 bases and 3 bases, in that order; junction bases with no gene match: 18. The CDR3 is CASSLNFAWTSGVPKETQYF. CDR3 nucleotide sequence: TGCGCCAGCAGCCTAAACTTCGCCTGGACTAGCGGGGTACCGAAAGAGACCCAGTACTTC.

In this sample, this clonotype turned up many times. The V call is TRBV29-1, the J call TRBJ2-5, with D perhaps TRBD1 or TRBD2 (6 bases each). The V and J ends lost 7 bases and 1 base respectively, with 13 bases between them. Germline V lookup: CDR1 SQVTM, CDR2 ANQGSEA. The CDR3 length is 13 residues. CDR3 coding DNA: TGCAGCGCCCAAGGAGGGGGCCAAGAGACCCAGTACTTC. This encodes CSAQGGGQETQYF.

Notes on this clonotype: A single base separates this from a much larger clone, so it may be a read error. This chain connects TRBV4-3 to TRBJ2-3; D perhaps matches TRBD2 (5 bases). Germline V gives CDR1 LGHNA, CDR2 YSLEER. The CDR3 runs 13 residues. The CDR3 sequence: CSSSLDGGDTQYF. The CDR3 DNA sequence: TGCTCCAGCAGCCTGGACGGAGGAGATACGCAGTATTTT.

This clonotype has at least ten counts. The CDR3 DNA follows: TGTGCCAGCAGCTTAGCGGCGGGAGCAGATACGCAGTATTTT. Its protein product is CASSLAAGADTQYF. The chain carries TRBV7-2 and TRBJ2-3, with TRBD2 matching over 7 bases. CDR3 length: 14 residues. Germline CDR1 reads SGHTA; CDR2 reads FQGNSA. V dropped 0 bases and J dropped 4; count of bases not matched to a gene: 1.

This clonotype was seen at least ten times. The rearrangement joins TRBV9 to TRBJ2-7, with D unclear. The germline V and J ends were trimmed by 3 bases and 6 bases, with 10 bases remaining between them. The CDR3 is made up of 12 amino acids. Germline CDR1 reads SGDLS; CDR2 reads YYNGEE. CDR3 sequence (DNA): TGTGCCAGCAGCGCGCTCTGGGGCGAGCAGTACTTC. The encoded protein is CASSALWGEQYF. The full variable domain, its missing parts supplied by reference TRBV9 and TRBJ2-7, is DSGVTQTPKHLITATGQRVTLRCSPRSGDLSVYWYQQSLDQGLQFLIQYYNGEERAKGNILERFSAQQFPDLHSELNLSSLELGDSALYFCASSALWGEQYFGPGTRLTVT.